The 10 T cell receptor beta chains below all came from one sample that was sequenced in a study of tumor-infiltrating lymphocytes in oesophageal squamous cell carcinoma. TCRdb re-derived calls from the PCR reads in MiXCR, one entry per CDR3 protein. The profile shows about 15,000 distinct CDR3 sequences, roughly half of them singletons. Sequencing was done on a sample of blood. Receptor source: a male donor with esophageal squamous cell carcinoma.

The J gene is TRBJ2-3, the V gene TRBV28; 12 bases match TRBD2. The DNA end lines up better with TRBJ2-5; the J call may be wrong. CDR3 length: 15 amino acids. Germline V lookup: CDR1 MDHEN, CDR2 SYDVKM. CDR3 loop: CASSPPTSGGGTQYF. The CDR3, as DNA: TGTGCCAGCAGTCCACCGACTAGCGGGGGAGGGACCCAGTACTTC.

The V call is TRBV7-9, the J call TRBJ2-1, with 7 nucleotides matching TRBD1. The CDR3 is 15 residues long. Trimming at V came to 5 bases and at J to 3 bases, leaving 7 bases not matched to a gene. Germline V lookup: CDR1 SEHNR, CDR2 FQNEAQ (reference sequence). CDR3 residues: CASSQGTANYNEQFF. For the CDR3, the DNA is TGTGCCAGCAGCCAGGGGACAGCGAACTACAATGAGCAGTTCTTC.

Worth noting for this clonotype: This could be a read error, since a much larger clone is one nucleotide away. The J gene is TRBJ2-4, the V gene TRBV11-3, with TRBD2 identical over 7 bases. The CDR3 loop spans 14 amino acids. Germline assignment: CDR1 SGHNT and CDR2 YENEEA. V was pared by 3 bases and J by 13 bases, with 12 bases of the junction left unmatched. CDR3 sequence reads: CASSFASGYNEQYF. In DNA, the CDR3 is TGTGCCAGCAGCTTTGCTAGCGGCTACAATGAGCAGTACTTC. The full variable domain, completed using reference TRBV11-3 and TRBJ2-4, is EAGVVQSPRYKIIEKKQPVAFWCNPISGHNTLYWYLQNLGQGPELLIRYENEEAVDDSQLPKDRFSAERLKGVDSTLKIQPAELGDSAVYLCASSFASGYNEQYFGAGTRLSVL.

There are many counts of this clonotype. This chain links TRBV5-1 with TRBJ1-5, with D possibly matching TRBD1 (5 bases). This CDR3 is 14 amino acids long. V was pared by 5 bases and J by 1 base, with 10 bases between. CDR1 and CDR2 from the germline V gene are SGHRS and YFSETQ. CDR3 residues: CASSPGTSNQPQHF. The CDR3 bases are TGCGCCAGCAGTCCCGGGACCAGCAATCAGCCCCAGCATTTT. The variable domain in full, with the rest retrieved from reference TRBV5-1 and TRBJ1-5, is KAGVTQTPRYLIKTRGQQVTLSCSPISGHRSVSWYQQTPGQGLQFLFEYFSETQRNKGNFPGRFSGRQFSNSRSEMNVSTLELGDSALYLCASSPGTSNQPQHFGDGTRLSIL.

This clonotype showed up many times. This rearrangement joins TRBV27 to TRBJ1-1; D is uncertain. This CDR3 contains 13 residues. V was trimmed by 2 bases and J by 1 base, leaving 5 bases between them. CDR1 is MNHEY and CDR2 is SMNVEV in the germline V gene (reference sequence). CDR3 coding DNA: TGTGCCAGCAGTTTAGTAGGGAACACTGAAGCTTTCTTT. Its protein is CASSLVGNTEAFF.

This clonotype was seen more than once but under ten times. A much larger clone lies a single base off, so this may be a read error. This chain connects TRBV5-6 to TRBJ2-7; D call uncertain. The CDR3 runs to 11 residues. V was cut by 4 bases and J by 7 bases, with 9 bases left in between. Germline V gene sequence: CDR1 SGHDT, CDR2 YYEEEE. The CDR3 here is CASSSTDEQYF. Written as DNA, the CDR3 is TGTGCCAGCAGCAGTACGGATGAGCAGTACTTC.

The rearrangement uses TRBV24-1 and TRBJ2-5; D gene ambiguous. TRBJ2-1 matches the DNA end more closely, so the J call is doubtful. Germline loops: CDR1 KGHDR, CDR2 SFDVKD. This CDR3 is 12 amino acids long. CDR3 sequence: CATQDDGVGQFF. The CDR3 bases are TGTGCCACCCAAGATGACGGCGTGGGTCAGTTCTTC.

This clonotype is medium-sized by share. The rearrangement uses TRBV7-6 and TRBJ2-7; 8 bases match TRBD2. The ends lost 1 base at V and 3 bases at J; junction bases unmatched: 8. Per the germline V gene, CDR1 is SGHVS and CDR2 is FNYEAQ. This CDR3 has 16 amino acids. CDR3 bases: TGTGCCAGCAGCTTAGGGGATCCAAGCGGGGGCTACGAGCAGTACTTC. Its translation: CASSLGDPSGGYEQYF.

This clonotype was seen many times. This rearrangement joins TRBV7-3 to TRBJ2-7; 8 positions agree with TRBD2. The CDR3 extends over 14 amino acids. Per the germline V gene, CDR1 is SGHTA and CDR2 is FQGTGA. V was clipped by 5 bases and J by 7 bases; unmatched bases: 10. In DNA form, the CDR3 reads TGTGCCAGCAGCGCACCCGGGAGGGACAATGAGCAGTACTTC. Protein product: CASSAPGRDNEQYF.

The V gene is TRBV7-6, the J gene TRBJ2-1; 7 nucleotides line up with TRBD2. Germline CDR1 SGHVS, CDR2 FNYEAQ. The CDR3 extends over 13 amino acids. The junction had 4 bases not matched to a gene; V was cut back by 4 bases and J by 7 bases. This CDR3 reads CASSWGGVNEQFF. As DNA, the CDR3 is TGTGCCAGCAGCTGGGGGGGGGTGAATGAGCAGTTCTTC. The full variable domain, completed using reference TRBV7-6 and TRBJ2-1, is GAGVSQSPRYKVTKRGQDVALRCDPISGHVSLYWYRQALGQGPEFLTYFNYEAQQDKSGLPNDRFSAERPEGSISTLTIQRTEQRDSAMYRCASSWGGVNEQFFGPGTRLTVL.